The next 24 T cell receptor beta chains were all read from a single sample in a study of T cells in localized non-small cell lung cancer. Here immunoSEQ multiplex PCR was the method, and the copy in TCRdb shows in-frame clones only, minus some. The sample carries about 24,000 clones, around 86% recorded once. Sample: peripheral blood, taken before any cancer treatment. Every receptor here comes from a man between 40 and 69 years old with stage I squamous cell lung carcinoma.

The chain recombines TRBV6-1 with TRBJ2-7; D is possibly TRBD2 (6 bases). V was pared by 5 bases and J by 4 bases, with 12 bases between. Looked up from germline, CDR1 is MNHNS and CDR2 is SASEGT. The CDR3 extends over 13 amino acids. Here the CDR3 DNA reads TGTGCCAGCAGTTGGGGGGAAGTGTACGAGCAGTACTTC. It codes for CASSWGEVYEQYF.

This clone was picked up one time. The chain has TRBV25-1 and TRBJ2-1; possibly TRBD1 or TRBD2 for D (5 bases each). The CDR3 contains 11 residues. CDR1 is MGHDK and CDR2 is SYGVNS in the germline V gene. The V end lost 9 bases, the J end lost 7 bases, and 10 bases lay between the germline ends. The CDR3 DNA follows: TGTGCCAGTATGAGGGGAAATGAGCAGTTCTTC. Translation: CASMRGNEQFF. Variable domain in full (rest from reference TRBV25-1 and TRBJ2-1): EADIYQTPRYLVIGTGKKITLECSQTMGHDKMYWYQQDPGMELHLIHYSYGVNSTEKGDLSSESTVSRIRTEHFPLTLESARPSHTSQYLCASMRGNEQFFGPGTRLTVL.

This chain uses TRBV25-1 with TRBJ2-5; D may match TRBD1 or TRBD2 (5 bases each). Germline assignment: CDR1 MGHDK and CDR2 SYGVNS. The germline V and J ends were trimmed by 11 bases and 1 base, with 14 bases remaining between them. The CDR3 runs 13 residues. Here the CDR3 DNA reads TGTGCCTCAACCCCAGGGACCCAAGAGACCCAGTACTTC. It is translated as CASTPGTQETQYF.

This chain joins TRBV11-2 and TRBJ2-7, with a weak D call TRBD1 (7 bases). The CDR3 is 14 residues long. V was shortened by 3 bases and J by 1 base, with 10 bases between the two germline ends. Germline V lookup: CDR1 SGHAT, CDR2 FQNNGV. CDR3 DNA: TGTGCCAGCAGCTTGGCAGGGGGGTCCTACGAGCAGTACTTC. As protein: CASSLAGGSYEQYF.

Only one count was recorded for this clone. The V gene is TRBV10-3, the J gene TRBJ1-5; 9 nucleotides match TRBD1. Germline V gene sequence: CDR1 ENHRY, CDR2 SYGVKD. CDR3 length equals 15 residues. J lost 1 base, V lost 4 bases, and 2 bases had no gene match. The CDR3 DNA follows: TGTGCCATCAGTGGACAGGGGGGAAGCAATCAGCCCCAGCATTTT. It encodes CAISGQGGSNQPQHF.

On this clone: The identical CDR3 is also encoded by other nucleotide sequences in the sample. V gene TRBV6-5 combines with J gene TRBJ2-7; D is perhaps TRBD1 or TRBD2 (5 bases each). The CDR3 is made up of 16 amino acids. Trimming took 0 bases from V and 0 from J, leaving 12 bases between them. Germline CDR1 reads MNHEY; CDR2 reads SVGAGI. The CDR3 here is CASSYSRGDPSYEQYF. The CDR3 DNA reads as TGTGCCAGCAGTTACTCGAGAGGGGACCCCTCCTACGAGCAGTACTTC.

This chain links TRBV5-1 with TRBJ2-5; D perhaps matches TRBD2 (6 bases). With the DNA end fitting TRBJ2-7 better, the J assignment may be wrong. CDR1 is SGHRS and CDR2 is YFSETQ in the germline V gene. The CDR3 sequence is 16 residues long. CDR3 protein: CASSLAGGSPTYEQYF. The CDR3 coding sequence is TGCGCCAGCAGCTTGGCCGGGGGAAGCCCCACCTACGAGCAGTACTTC.

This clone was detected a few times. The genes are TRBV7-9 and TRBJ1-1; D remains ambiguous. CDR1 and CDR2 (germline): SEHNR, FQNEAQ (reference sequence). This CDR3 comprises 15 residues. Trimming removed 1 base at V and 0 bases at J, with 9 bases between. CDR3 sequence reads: CASSLGRFVNTEAFF. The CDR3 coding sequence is TGTGCCAGCAGCTTAGGGAGGTTCGTGAACACTGAAGCTTTCTTT.

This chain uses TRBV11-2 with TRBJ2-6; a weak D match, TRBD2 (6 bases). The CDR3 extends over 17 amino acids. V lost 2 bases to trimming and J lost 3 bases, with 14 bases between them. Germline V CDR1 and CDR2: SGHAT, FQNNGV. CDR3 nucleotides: TGTGCCAGCAGCTTATTGGTCTGGAGGGTTGGGGCCAACGTCCTGACTTTC. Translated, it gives CASSLLVWRVGANVLTF.

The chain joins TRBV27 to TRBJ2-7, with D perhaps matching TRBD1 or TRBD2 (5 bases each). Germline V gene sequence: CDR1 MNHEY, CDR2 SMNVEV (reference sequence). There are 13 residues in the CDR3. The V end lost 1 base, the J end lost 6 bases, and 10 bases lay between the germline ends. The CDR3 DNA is TGTGCCAGCAGTTTATTTGAGGGGCGCGAGCAGTACTTC. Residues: CASSLFEGREQYF.

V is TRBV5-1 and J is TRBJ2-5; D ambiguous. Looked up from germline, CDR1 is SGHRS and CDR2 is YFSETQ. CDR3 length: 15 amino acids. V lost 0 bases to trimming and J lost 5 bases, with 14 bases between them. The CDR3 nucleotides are TGCGCCAGCAGCTTGGGGCGTGGCCCCAGGGAGACCCAGTACTTC. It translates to CASSLGRGPRETQYF.

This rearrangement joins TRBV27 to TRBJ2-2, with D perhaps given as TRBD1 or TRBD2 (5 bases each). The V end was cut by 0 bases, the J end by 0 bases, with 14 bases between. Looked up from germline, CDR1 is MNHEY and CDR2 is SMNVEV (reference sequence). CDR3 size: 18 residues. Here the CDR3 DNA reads TGTGCCAGCAGTTTATCAGGAGGACAAGCCTCGAACACCGGGGAGCTGTTTTTT. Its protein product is CASSLSGGQASNTGELFF.

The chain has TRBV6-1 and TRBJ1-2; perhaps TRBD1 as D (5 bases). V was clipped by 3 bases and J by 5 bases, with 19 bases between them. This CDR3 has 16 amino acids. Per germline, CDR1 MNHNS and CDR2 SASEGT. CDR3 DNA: TGTGCCAGCAGTGAGCCACATTTGGGGACTGGGTATGGCTACACCTTC. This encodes CASSEPHLGTGYGYTF.

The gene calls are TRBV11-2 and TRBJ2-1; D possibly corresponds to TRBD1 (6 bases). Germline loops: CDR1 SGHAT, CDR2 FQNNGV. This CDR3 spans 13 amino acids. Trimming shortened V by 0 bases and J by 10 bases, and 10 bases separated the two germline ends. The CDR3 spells CASSLDRGREQFF. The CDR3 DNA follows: TGTGCCAGCAGCTTAGACAGGGGAAGGGAGCAGTTCTTC.

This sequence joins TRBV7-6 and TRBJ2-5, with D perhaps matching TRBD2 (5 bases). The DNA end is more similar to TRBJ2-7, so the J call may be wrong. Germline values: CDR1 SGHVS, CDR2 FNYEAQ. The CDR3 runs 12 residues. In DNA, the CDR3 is TGTGCCAGCAGCGGGAGCTCCTACGAGCAGTACTTC. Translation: CASSGSSYEQYF.

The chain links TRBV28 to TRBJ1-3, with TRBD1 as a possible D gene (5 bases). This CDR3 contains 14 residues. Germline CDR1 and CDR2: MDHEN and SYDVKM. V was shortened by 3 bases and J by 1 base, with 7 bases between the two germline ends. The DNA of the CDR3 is TGTGCCAGCAGTTTCGAGGGGTCTGGAAACACCATATATTTT. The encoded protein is CASSFEGSGNTIYF.

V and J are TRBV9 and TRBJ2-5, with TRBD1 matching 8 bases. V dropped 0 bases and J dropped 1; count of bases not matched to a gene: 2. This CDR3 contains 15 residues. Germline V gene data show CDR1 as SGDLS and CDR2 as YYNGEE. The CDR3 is CASSVGTGSQETQYF. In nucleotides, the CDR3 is TGTGCCAGCAGCGTAGGGACAGGGTCCCAAGAGACCCAGTACTTC.

The CDR3 DNA reads TGTGCCAGCAGCCAGACTAGCGGGGGGCTCACAGATACGCAGTATTTT. As protein: CASSQTSGGLTDTQYF. J is TRBJ2-3 and V is TRBV11-2; 13 nucleotides agree with TRBD2. J was trimmed by 2 bases and V by 5 bases; bases with no gene match: 4. This CDR3 is 16 amino acids long. Germline CDR1 SGHAT, CDR2 FQNNGV.

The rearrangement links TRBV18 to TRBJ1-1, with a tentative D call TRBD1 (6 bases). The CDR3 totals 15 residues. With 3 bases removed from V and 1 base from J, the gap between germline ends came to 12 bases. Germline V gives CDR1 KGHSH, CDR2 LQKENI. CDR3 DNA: TGTGCCAGCTCACCTGCCGGGACACCGAACACTGAAGCTTTCTTT. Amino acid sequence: CASSPAGTPNTEAFF.

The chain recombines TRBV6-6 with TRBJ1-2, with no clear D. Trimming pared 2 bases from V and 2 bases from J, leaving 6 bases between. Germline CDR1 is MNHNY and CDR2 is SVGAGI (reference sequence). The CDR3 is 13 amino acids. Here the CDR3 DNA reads TGTGCCAGCAGTTACGGCAGAAACTATGGCTACACCTTC. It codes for CASSYGRNYGYTF.

In nucleotides, the CDR3 is TGTGCCAGCCGCGATTCGGCTGGGGCCAACGTCCTGACTTTC. It is translated as CASRDSAGANVLTF. This sequence joins TRBV7-2 and TRBJ2-6; no definite D call. The CDR3 has 14 residues. Per the germline V gene, CDR1 is SGHTA and CDR2 is FQGNSA. The V gene lost 8 bases and the J gene lost 2 bases, with 10 bases spanning the gap.

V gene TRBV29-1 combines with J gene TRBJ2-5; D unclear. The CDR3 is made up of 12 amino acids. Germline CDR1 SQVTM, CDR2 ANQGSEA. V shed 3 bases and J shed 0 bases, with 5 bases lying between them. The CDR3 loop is CSVDLHQETQYF. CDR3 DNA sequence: TGCAGCGTTGATTTGCACCAAGAGACCCAGTACTTC.

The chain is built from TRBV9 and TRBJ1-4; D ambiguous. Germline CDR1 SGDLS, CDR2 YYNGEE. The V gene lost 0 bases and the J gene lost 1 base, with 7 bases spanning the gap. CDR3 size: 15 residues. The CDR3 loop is CASSVGRGTNEKLFF. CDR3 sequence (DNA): TGTGCCAGCAGCGTAGGGCGGGGAACTAATGAAAAACTGTTTTTT.

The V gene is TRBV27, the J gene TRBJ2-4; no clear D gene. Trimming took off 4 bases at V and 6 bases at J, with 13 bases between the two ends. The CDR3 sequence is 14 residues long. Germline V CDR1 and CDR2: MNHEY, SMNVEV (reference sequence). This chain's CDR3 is CASSSLYKGNIQYF. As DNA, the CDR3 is TGTGCCAGCAGTTCCCTTTACAAAGGAAACATTCAGTACTTC.